This T cell receptor (beta chain) was captured in a study of blood T cells in healthy people across ages. This clonotype was counted ten times or more. Together with a sample-barcoded 5' primer, a J-beta primer mix was included in a second PCR lasting about 7 to 12 cycles. Through a template-switch adaptor with 12 random nucleotides, each cDNA molecule received a tag. From the 5' RACE reads, TCRdb called clonotypes with MiXCR, one entry per CDR3 protein. The sample has some 790,000 distinct CDR3 sequences; 29% are singletons. The study isolated at least 6 million PBMCs from each sample. A minimum of 5 micrograms of total RNA was extracted per sample. CDR3 size: 15 residues. Germline CDR1 SEHNR, CDR2 FQNEAQ (reference sequence). V lost 5 bases to trimming and J lost 7 bases; unmatched junction nucleotides: 5.

Sequencing used blood. This chain joins TRBV7-9 and TRBJ2-1; 13 bases agree with TRBD2. The clonotype originates from a woman at least 80 years old in good health. The CDR3 nucleotides read TGTGCCAGCAGCACTACTAGCGGGGGGGGAAATGAGCAGTTCTTC. Amino acids: CASSTTSGGGNEQFF.